This T cell receptor beta chain was sequenced for a study of blood T cells in healthy people across ages. The CDR3 has 15 residues. The germline gives CDR1 SGHTA, CDR2 FQGNSA. V lost 2 bases to trimming and J lost 3 bases, with 11 bases between them. Next came a second PCR, run for about 6 to 12 cycles, which used a sample-barcoded 5' primer along with a J-beta primer mix. Each CDR3 protein is one row after TCRdb ran MiXCR on the 5' RACE reads. In the table there are over 450,000 distinct CDR3 sequences, around 24% of which are singletons. These same data were also listed under a study on T cells of mothers and their children.

The TCR sequence derives from a boy younger than 18 in good health. This chain uses TRBV7-2 with TRBJ2-1; D ambiguous. The sample taken for sequencing was blood. The CDR3 is CASSLRQARYNEQFF. The DNA of the CDR3 is TGTGCCAGCAGCTTAAGGCAGGCTCGCTACAATGAGCAGTTCTTC. Full variable domain (rest looked up from reference TRBV7-2 and TRBJ2-1): GAGVSQSPSNKVTEKGKDVELRCDPISGHTALYWYRQSLGQGLEFLIYFQGNSAPDKSGLPSDRFSAERTGGSVSTLTIQRTQQEDSAVYLCASSLRQARYNEQFFGPGTRLTVL.